This T cell receptor beta chain was observed in a study of PD-L1 blockade in urothelial cancer. Study-wide background: There were a median of around 140,000 T cells in blood samples.

Points from the study as a whole: Prediction of better survival came from below-median pretreatment blood TCR clonality.

A note on this clone: What it binds is unknown.

Every PCR received spiked-in synthetic TCR analog templates. The method was immunoSEQ multiplex PCR; TCRdb's version includes in-frame clones alone and lacks a portion of them. The data show some 84,000 clones, around 80% seen once. The CDR3 covers 16 residues. Germline V lookup: CDR1 SGHAT, CDR2 FQNNGV. The V end was cut by 4 bases, the J end by 5 bases, with 17 bases between. Source: PBMCs, taken around atezolizumab (anti-PD-L1) treatment. This chain uses TRBV11-2 with TRBJ2-2; weak D call: TRBD1 (6 bases). The sequence came from a man between 65 and 85 years old with urothelial cancer. In DNA form, the CDR3 reads TGTGCCAGCAGCTCCCGCCTGGGGCAGGGGACCGGGGAGCTGTTTTTT. Its translation is CASSSRLGQGTGELFF. The full variable domain, with the rest looked up from reference TRBV11-2 and TRBJ2-2, is EAGVAQSPRYKIIEKRQSVAFWCNPISGHATLYWYQQILGQGPKLLIQFQNNGVVDDSQLPKDRFSAERLKGVDSTLKIQPAKLEDSAVYLCASSSRLGQGTGELFFGEGSRLTVL.